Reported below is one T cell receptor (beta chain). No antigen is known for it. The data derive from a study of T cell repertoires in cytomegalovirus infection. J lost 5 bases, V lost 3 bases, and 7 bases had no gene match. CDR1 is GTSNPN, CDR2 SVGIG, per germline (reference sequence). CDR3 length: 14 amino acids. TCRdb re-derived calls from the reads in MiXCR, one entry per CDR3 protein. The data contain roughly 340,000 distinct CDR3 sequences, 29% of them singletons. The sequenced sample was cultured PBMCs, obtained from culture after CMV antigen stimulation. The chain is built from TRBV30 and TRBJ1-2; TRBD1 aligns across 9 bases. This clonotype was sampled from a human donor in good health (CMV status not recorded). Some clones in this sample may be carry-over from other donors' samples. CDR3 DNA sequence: TGTGCCTGGAGAGGGACAGGGATCCCGTATGGCTACACCTTC. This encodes CAWRGTGIPYGYTF.